Given below is one T cell receptor beta chain in context. The target antigen is unknown. Sequenced by immunoSEQ multiplex PCR; TCRdb stores in-frame clones only, minus some. The profile shows hundreds of thousands of clones, 89% of them singletons. Treatment here: over 15 received Ad26.COV2.S at low or high dose, single or two shots; several received placebo; per-sample allocation not given. Each sample was drawn 63 days after the first injection (of vaccine or placebo). Germline assignment: CDR1 MNHEY and CDR2 SVGEGT. The V and J ends lost 6 bases and 0 bases respectively, with 12 bases between them. The CDR3 has 15 residues. The data originate from a study of Ad26.COV2.S vaccination and SARS-CoV-2 variants. Study-level findings and limits: Spike-specific TCR breadth ran higher among vaccine recipients than placebo recipients. An underestimation of total T cell responses may have resulted from the TCR breadth and depth analyses.

The clonotype originates from a person aged 18-65 years who received the Ad26.COV2.S COVID-19 vaccine or a placebo. The chain joins TRBV6-2 or TRBV6-3 to TRBJ1-3; D call uncertain. The material sequenced was peripheral blood, taken in a trial of Ad26.COV2.S vaccine versus placebo. The CDR3 protein is CASSPGRSSGNTIYF. CDR3 bases: TGTGCCAGCAGCCCCGGCCGGAGCTCTGGAAACACCATATATTTT.